What follows are 15 T cell receptor beta chains derived from one specimen sequenced in a study of shared T cell receptors in the human thymus. The table came from immunoSEQ multiplex PCR; TCRdb's copy has only in-frame clones and leaves some out. This table has under 850,000 clones, 88% appearing once. This same sample was also part of a study on human thymus T cells.

The sequenced sample consisted of thymocytes. The source is a boy in the first two years of life with a congenital heart defect.

The chain links TRBV4-3 to TRBJ2-7, with 7 bases fitting TRBD1. Germline loops: CDR1 LGHNA, CDR2 YSLEER. CDR3 size: 18 residues. V shed 0 bases, J shed 5 bases, and the junction held 16 bases outside the gene matches. In nucleotides, the CDR3 is TGCGCCAGCAGCCAAGATGGGACAGAATGGGGCCGGCCCCACGAGCAGTACTTC. This sequence encodes CASSQDGTEWGRPHEQYF.

The chain has TRBV4-3 and TRBJ2-5; 8 bases are shared with TRBD2. This CDR3 contains 15 residues. V was pared by 1 base and J by 3 bases, with 4 bases of the junction left unmatched. Germline-derived CDR1 and CDR2 are LGHNA and YSLEER. The CDR3 is CASSQVGLAEETQYF. The CDR3 DNA follows: TGCGCCAGCAGCCAAGTAGGACTAGCAGAAGAGACCCAGTACTTC.

This clone was found once. The CDR3 DNA reads TGTGCCATCAGTGAGTACGGGGACAGGGGCGACGGCTACACCTTC. Translation: CAISEYGDRGDGYTF. This chain connects TRBV10-3 to TRBJ1-2, with 10 bases that match TRBD1. V gave up 1 base and J gave up 8 bases; unmatched junction bases: 7. Per germline, CDR1 ENHRY and CDR2 SYGVKD. CDR3 length equals 15 residues.

J is TRBJ2-7 and V is TRBV11-3, with TRBD2 matching 7 bases. Germline CDR1 SGHNT, CDR2 YENEEA. Trimming took 1 base from V and 5 from J; bases not matched to a gene: 20. The CDR3 consists of 19 residues. CDR3 DNA: TGTGCCAGCAGCTTAGCGGAAAGGCGGGAGAGGTTTGGGAGGCACGAGCAGTACTTC. Translating gives CASSLAERRERFGRHEQYF.

The V call is TRBV2, the J call TRBJ1-2; 7 bases match TRBD1. The germline CDR1 and CDR2 sequences are SNHLY and FYNNEI. CDR3 length: 12 amino acids. CDR3 bases: TGTGCTGACAGCAGGGGGGCCTATGGCTACACCTTC. Amino acid sequence: CADSRGAYGYTF.

This clone is a singleton in its sample. This chain connects TRBV7-7 to TRBJ2-5; D gene ambiguous. V was clipped by 2 bases and J by 4 bases, with 5 bases between them. CDR1 and CDR2 (germline): SSHAT, FNYEAQ (reference sequence). This CDR3 contains 12 residues. CDR3 nucleotides: TGTGCCAGCAGCTTATCCGGAGAGACCCAGTACTTC. Translated, it gives CASSLSGETQYF.

This sequence joins TRBV28 and TRBJ2-1; D may be TRBD1 (6 bases). Germline assignment: CDR1 MDHEN and CDR2 SYDVKM. This CDR3 has 17 residues. Trimming removed 6 bases from V and 6 bases from J, with 24 bases in between. In nucleotides, the CDR3 is TGTGCCAGCAGCCCAATCCGCACAGGGCTGGACTGCAATGAGCAGTTCTTC. It yields the protein CASSPIRTGLDCNEQFF.

The chain joins TRBV30 to TRBJ1-1; no reliable D call. V was shortened by 0 bases and J by 7 bases, with 6 bases between the two germline ends. The CDR3 totals 11 residues. Germline V gives CDR1 GTSNPN, CDR2 SVGIG (reference sequence). This CDR3 is CAWSVLSEAFF. The CDR3 DNA reads as TGTGCCTGGAGTGTATTGAGTGAAGCTTTCTTT.

The rearrangement uses TRBV9 and TRBJ1-5; 10 bases are a match to TRBD1. The CDR3 covers 16 residues. The V gene end was trimmed by 4 bases and the J gene end by 0 bases; junction bases not matched to a gene: 4. Per the germline V gene, CDR1 is SGDLS and CDR2 is YYNGEE. The CDR3 loop is CASSRTGGNSNQPQHF. In nucleotides, the CDR3 is TGTGCCAGCAGCAGGACAGGGGGAAATAGCAATCAGCCCCAGCATTTT.

The chain couples TRBV4-3 to TRBJ2-5; 8 bases map to TRBD1. Germline V gene lookup returns CDR1 LGHNA and CDR2 YSLEER. The CDR3 covers 15 residues. V gave up 0 bases and J gave up 5 bases; unmatched junction bases: 5. CDR3 sequence: CASSQEGQGGETQYF. CDR3 coding DNA: TGCGCCAGCAGCCAAGAAGGACAGGGCGGGGAGACCCAGTACTTC.

This clone has a handful of counts. This rearrangement joins TRBV7-7 to TRBJ1-1; D remains unclear. V lost 10 bases, J lost 1 base, and 4 bases lay in between. The CDR3 sequence is 10 residues long. CDR1 and CDR2 from the germline V gene are SSHAT and FNYEAQ (reference sequence). The CDR3 sequence is CAIQNTEAFF. The DNA for the CDR3 is TGTGCCATCCAGAACACTGAAGCTTTCTTT.

Only one count was recorded for this clone. The rearrangement joins TRBV2 to TRBJ2-5; TRBD2 is a possible D gene (6 bases). The CDR3 contains 14 residues. Germline-derived CDR1 and CDR2 are SNHLY and FYNNEI. V dropped 6 bases and J dropped 2 bases, with 13 bases sitting between them. The DNA for the CDR3 is TGTGCCAGCAGCAGGGACTCATTACAAGAGACCCAGTACTTC. It codes for CASSRDSLQETQYF.

This clone appeared a few times. The gene calls are TRBV6-5 and TRBJ1-1; 8 bases agree with TRBD1. CDR3 size: 15 residues. Germline CDR1 is MNHEY and CDR2 is SVGAGI. V dropped 6 bases and J dropped 1; count of bases not matched to a gene: 7. The CDR3 DNA reads as TGTGCCAGCAGCCCCCCGGACAGGGAGAACACTGAAGCTTTCTTT. Translating gives CASSPPDRENTEAFF.

The CDR3, as DNA: TGTGCCAGCAGCCGACAGGCTAGCGGCTACACCTTC. Translating it yields CASSRQASGYTF. This chain joins TRBV7-2 and TRBJ1-2; TRBD1 might be the D (6 bases). This CDR3 comprises 12 residues. CDR1 is SGHTA and CDR2 is FQGNSA in the germline V gene. Trimming took 5 bases from V and 8 from J, leaving 12 bases between them.

V and J are TRBV4-1 and TRBJ2-3; 13 bases are shared with TRBD2. The CDR3 extends over 18 amino acids. Germline CDR1 reads MGHRA; CDR2 reads YSYEKL. The V segment lost 4 bases and the J segment 5 bases; nucleotides outside the gene matches: 12. The chain's CDR3 is CASSPTRTSGSKVDTQYF. CDR3 nucleotide sequence: TGCGCCAGCAGCCCGACCCGGACTAGCGGGAGTAAAGTAGATACGCAGTATTTT.